This record concerns one TCR beta chain sequence. Its antigen is unknown. Germline-derived CDR1 and CDR2 are DFQATT and SNEGSKA (reference sequence). The CDR3 spans 11 residues. The data were obtained in a study of T cells expressing NK-cell markers. At the level of the study: It was from sorted CD3+CD56+NKG2C+, CD3+CD56+NKG2C- and CD3+CD56-NKG2C+ T cells that TCR beta repertoires came. Study outcomes and limitations: Whether expanded NKG2C+ T cell clones recognized HCMV stayed uncertain.

Reprocessing the 5' RACE reads, TCRdb reports a single entry for every CDR3 protein and omits DNA. The table for this sample gives approximately 550,000 distinct CDR3 sequences. The clonotype originates from a man between 18 and 35 years old in good health. Sequencing was done on a sample of blood T cells: a sorted CD56 or NKG2C T cell subset, CD4+ or CD8+ T cells, or bulk PBMC T cells (not recorded which). The genes are TRBV20-1 and TRBJ1-1. CDR3 sequence: CSAGAEAEAFF.